This T cell receptor (beta chain) was retrieved from a study of CD8+CD57+ T cells in acquired aplastic anemia. Study in general: DNA recovered from sorted CD4+ and CD8+ cells had a mean of around 3.3 ug.

Sequencing involved patients with CD8+CD57+ cell expansion previously shown by flow cytometry. No therapy was given to patients before blood sampling. Ends included, the CDR3 has 12 residues. From germline, CDR1 is SEHNR and CDR2 FQNEAQ (reference sequence). As to this clonotype: The target antigen is unknown. This is likely a read error, given that the CDR3 carries no conserved phenylalanine or tryptophan at its end. It is unclear where the CDR3 begins or ends on the DNA, so no DNA is shown, and the CDR3 is as TCRdb lists it.

TCR beta VDJ combinations and CDR3 sequences were profiled from genomic DNA. From the reads, TCRdb called clonotypes with MiXCR, one entry per CDR3 protein. The profile shows 270,000 or so distinct CDR3 sequences, approximately 86% of them singletons. Points from the study as a whole: Patients and controls shared twenty-nine CD8+ CDR3 sequences. CD8+ Simpson's diversity did not differ significantly between patients and controls.

The chain carries TRBV7-9 and TRBJ2-4. The sequencing input was sorted CD4+, CD8+, or CD8+CD57+ T cells (not recorded which) from PBMCs. This sequence originates from a human donor with aplastic anemia. The CDR3 sequence: CASGPATNTQST.